This is a list of T cell receptor beta chains from one sample in a study of somatic mutations in cytotoxic T cells in rheumatoid arthritis. Assay: immunoSEQ multiplex PCR; the TCRdb copy retains only in-frame clones and omits some. The table records some 7,400 clones, approximately 92% of them present only once. The sample taken for sequencing was CD8+ T cells sorted from blood. The receptors come from a woman between 65 and 79 years old with rheumatoid arthritis. The CDR3 runs from the conserved cysteine through the conserved F or W. Each record gives: clone size, J gene, D gene, V gene, CDR3 protein, CDR3 DNA. D genes are given only for firm matches. Size is stated for part of the rows, as once, few or many counts, or as a class when the clone is expanded.

abundance: .
j_gene: TRBJ1-1
d_gene: .
v_gene: TRBV10-2
CDR3aa: CASSTGLNTEAFF
CDR3nt: TGCGCCAGCAGTACAGGGCTAAACACTGAAGCTTTCTTT

abundance: .
j_gene: TRBJ2-1
d_gene: .
v_gene: TRBV5-6
CDR3aa: CASSLTGSLYNEQFF
CDR3nt: TGTGCCAGCAGCTTGACAGGGTCCCTTTACAATGAGCAGTTCTTC

abundance: .
j_gene: TRBJ2-7
d_gene: .
v_gene: TRBV7-9
CDR3aa: CASSLAGSHEQYF
CDR3nt: TGTGCCAGCAGCTTAGCTGGCTCCCACGAGCAGTACTTC

abundance: once
j_gene: TRBJ1-5
d_gene: TRBD1
v_gene: TRBV7-6
CDR3aa: CASSLATGGQPQHF
CDR3nt: TGTGCCAGCAGCTTAGCGACAGGGGGTCAGCCCCAGCATTTT

abundance: .
j_gene: TRBJ2-5
d_gene: TRBD1
v_gene: TRBV7-3
CDR3aa: CASSSTGGETQYF
CDR3nt: TGTGCCAGCAGCTCCACAGGGGGTGAGACCCAGTACTTC

abundance: .
j_gene: TRBJ1-3
d_gene: .
v_gene: TRBV4-2
CDR3aa: CASSQDPSSGNTIYF
CDR3nt: TGTGCCAGCAGCCAAGACCCCAGCTCTGGAAACACCATATATTTT

abundance: .
j_gene: TRBJ2-1
d_gene: .
v_gene: TRBV9
CDR3aa: CASSVGFRGYNEQFF
CDR3nt: TGTGCCAGCAGCGTCGGGTTTCGGGGCTACAATGAGCAGTTCTTC

abundance: .
j_gene: TRBJ1-5
d_gene: TRBD1
v_gene: TRBV27
CDR3aa: CASRQGAPNQPQHF
CDR3nt: TGTGCCAGCAGACAGGGGGCCCCCAATCAGCCCCAGCATTTT

abundance: .
j_gene: TRBJ2-7
d_gene: .
v_gene: TRBV5-4
CDR3aa: CASSLGDTIYEQYF
CDR3nt: TGTGCCAGCAGCTTGGGGGACACCATCTACGAGCAGTACTTC

abundance: few
j_gene: TRBJ2-7
d_gene: .
v_gene: TRBV11-3
CDR3aa: CASSLLRAYEQYF
CDR3nt: TGTGCCAGCAGCTTACTGAGAGCGTACGAGCAGTACTTC

abundance: few
j_gene: TRBJ2-1
d_gene: .
v_gene: TRBV6-6
CDR3aa: CASNWGLTDHNEQFF
CDR3nt: TGTGCCAGCAATTGGGGCCTAACGGACCACAATGAGCAGTTCTTC

abundance: .
j_gene: TRBJ2-4
d_gene: TRBD2
v_gene: TRBV4-3
CDR3aa: CASSQDLTSGDIQYF
CDR3nt: TGCGCCAGCAGCCAAGATCTTACTAGCGGGGACATTCAGTACTTC

abundance: .
j_gene: TRBJ2-3
d_gene: TRBD2
v_gene: TRBV13
CDR3aa: CASSPLGLAGEDGTDTQYF
CDR3nt: TGTGCCAGCAGCCCTCTCGGGCTAGCGGGAGAGGATGGCACAGATACGCAGTATTTT

abundance: .
j_gene: TRBJ2-1
d_gene: .
v_gene: TRBV4-3
CDR3aa: CASSQETGFYNEQFF
CDR3nt: TGCGCCAGCAGCCAAGAGACAGGTTTTTACAATGAGCAGTTCTTC

abundance: .
j_gene: TRBJ1-1
d_gene: .
v_gene: TRBV14
CDR3aa: CASSQDTWLNTEAFF
CDR3nt: TGTGCCAGCAGCCAAGATACGTGGCTGAACACTGAAGCTTTCTTT

abundance: once
j_gene: TRBJ1-6
d_gene: .
v_gene: TRBV2
CDR3aa: CASTPEGGDLNSPLHF
CDR3nt: TGTGCCAGCACCCCGGAGGGCGGAGACCTTAATTCACCCCTCCACTTT

abundance: few
j_gene: TRBJ1-4
d_gene: .
v_gene: TRBV19
CDR3aa: CASGTGGSANEKLFF
CDR3nt: TGTGCCAGCGGAACGGGGGGTTCAGCTAATGAAAAACTGTTTTTT

abundance: .
j_gene: TRBJ2-5
d_gene: .
v_gene: TRBV5-1
CDR3aa: CASSLVTPPGTQYF
CDR3nt: TGCGCCAGCAGCTTGGTGACTCCACCGGGGACCCAGTACTTC

abundance: .
j_gene: TRBJ2-7
d_gene: .
v_gene: TRBV19
CDR3aa: CASSITIGRTGAYEQYF
CDR3nt: TGTGCCAGTAGTATAACGATAGGAAGGACGGGAGCCTACGAGCAGTACTTC

abundance: .
j_gene: TRBJ2-5
d_gene: TRBD2
v_gene: TRBV5-4
CDR3aa: CASKAGAEETQYF
CDR3nt: TGTGCCAGCAAAGCGGGAGCGGAGGAGACCCAGTACTTC

abundance: .
j_gene: TRBJ2-1
d_gene: TRBD2
v_gene: TRBV28
CDR3aa: CASSLPLAGGSYNEQFF
CDR3nt: TGTGCCAGCAGTCTCCCACTAGCGGGAGGGTCCTACAATGAGCAGTTCTTC

abundance: .
j_gene: TRBJ2-3
d_gene: .
v_gene: TRBV28
CDR3aa: CASSPPDSATDTQYF
CDR3nt: TGTGCCAGCAGTCCGCCGGACTCCGCCACAGATACGCAGTATTTT

abundance: .
j_gene: TRBJ1-2
d_gene: .
v_gene: TRBV11-2
CDR3aa: CASSWAGEGVGYTF
CDR3nt: TGTGCCAGCAGCTGGGCCGGAGAAGGGGTTGGCTACACCTTC

abundance: .
j_gene: TRBJ2-1
d_gene: .
v_gene: TRBV5-6
CDR3aa: CASSTPGVGGPEQFF
CDR3nt: TGTGCCAGCAGCACGCCGGGGGTCGGGGGGCCAGAGCAGTTCTTC

abundance: .
j_gene: TRBJ1-5
d_gene: TRBD1
v_gene: TRBV4-2
CDR3aa: CASSQETGKVPSDQPQHF
CDR3nt: TGTGCCAGCAGCCAAGAGACAGGGAAGGTACCCTCCGATCAGCCCCAGCATTTT

abundance: .
j_gene: TRBJ2-2
d_gene: .
v_gene: TRBV10-3
CDR3aa: CAISESGAPGELFF
CDR3nt: TGTGCCATCAGTGAGTCGGGCGCGCCCGGGGAGCTGTTTTTT

abundance: .
j_gene: TRBJ2-7
d_gene: TRBD2
v_gene: TRBV4-2
CDR3aa: CASSPGLAGAYEQYF
CDR3nt: TGTGCCAGCAGCCCAGGACTAGCGGGGGCCTACGAGCAGTACTTC

abundance: .
j_gene: TRBJ2-7
d_gene: TRBD1
v_gene: TRBV6-1
CDR3aa: CASSEEGTGPYEQYF
CDR3nt: TGTGCCAGCAGTGAAGAGGGGACAGGCCCCTACGAGCAGTACTTC

abundance: few
j_gene: TRBJ2-7
d_gene: .
v_gene: TRBV2
CDR3aa: CASSEGAALSYEQYF
CDR3nt: TGTGCCAGCAGTGAGGGGGCGGCCCTCTCCTACGAGCAGTACTTC

abundance: .
j_gene: TRBJ1-2
d_gene: .
v_gene: TRBV29-1
CDR3aa: CSETGPNYGYTF
CDR3nt: TGCAGCGAGACAGGCCCTAACTATGGCTACACCTTC

abundance: .
j_gene: TRBJ2-1
d_gene: TRBD1
v_gene: TRBV29-1
CDR3aa: CSVAGQVDSYNEQFF
CDR3nt: TGCAGCGTTGCGGGACAGGTCGACTCCTACAATGAGCAGTTCTTC

abundance: .
j_gene: TRBJ1-2
d_gene: .
v_gene: TRBV27
CDR3aa: CASRGLYGGYTF
CDR3nt: TGTGCCAGCAGGGGCCTTTACGGTGGCTACACCTTC

abundance: .
j_gene: TRBJ2-5
d_gene: .
v_gene: TRBV7-8
CDR3aa: CASSPTVRQETQYF
CDR3nt: TGTGCCAGCAGCCCCACGGTCAGGCAAGAGACCCAGTACTTC

abundance: .
j_gene: TRBJ2-3
d_gene: TRBD1
v_gene: TRBV4-1
CDR3aa: CASSPSPDRNTGTDTQYF
CDR3nt: TGCGCCAGCAGCCCGTCCCCGGACAGGAATACTGGCACAGATACGCAGTATTTT